These T cell receptor beta chains were read from a single sample in a study of post-analysis software for immune sequencing data. TCRdb re-called the PCR reads through MiXCR, storing one row per CDR3 protein. Among some 800,000 distinct CDR3 sequences listed, approximately 44% were seen once. Sequencing input: blood. The receptors here all came from a girl under 18 with multiple sclerosis. Each CDR3 is given with its conserved first and last residue. D genes are given only for firm matches. Where a row states a size, it is once, few, many or the class of an expanded clone; other rows omit it.

D gene: -
V gene: TRBV5-5
J gene: TRBJ1-2
clone size: -
CDR3 DNA: TGTGCCAGCATCCCGGGGGTCTCTGGGGATGGCTACACCTTC
CDR3 protein: CASIPGVSGDGYTF

D gene: -
V gene: TRBV6-6
J gene: TRBJ2-7
clone size: -
CDR3 DNA: TGTGCCAGCAGTTACCAGACCACCTACGAGCAGTACTTC
CDR3 protein: CASSYQTTYEQYF

D gene: -
V gene: TRBV19
J gene: TRBJ2-6
clone size: -
CDR3 DNA: TGTGCCAGTAGTACCCCGGACCAGGTGGCCAACGTCCTGACTTTC
CDR3 protein: CASSTPDQVANVLTF

D gene: TRBD1
V gene: TRBV7-3
J gene: TRBJ2-3
clone size: few
CDR3 DNA: TGTGCCAGCAGCAGGGGACAGAGCACAGATACGCAGTATTTT
CDR3 protein: CASSRGQSTDTQYF

D gene: TRBD2
V gene: TRBV20-1
J gene: TRBJ2-1
clone size: few
CDR3 DNA: TGCAGTGCTAGGGGGACTAGCGGGAGTGTTCTCGATGAGCAGTTCTTC
CDR3 protein: CSARGTSGSVLDEQFF

D gene: -
V gene: TRBV3-1
J gene: TRBJ2-1
clone size: -
CDR3 DNA: TGTGCCAGCACCTTAACTGGGGGCAATGAGCAGTTCTTC
CDR3 protein: CASTLTGGNEQFF

D gene: -
V gene: TRBV20-1
J gene: TRBJ1-2
clone size: few
CDR3 DNA: TGCAGTGCTAGAGATACGAGGCCTAACTATGGCTACACCTTC
CDR3 protein: CSARDTRPNYGYTF

D gene: -
V gene: TRBV7-3
J gene: TRBJ2-5
clone size: -
CDR3 DNA: TGTGCCAGCAGCCCGCAGGGAGCGGAGACCCAGTACTTC
CDR3 protein: CASSPQGAETQYF

D gene: TRBD2
V gene: TRBV20-1
J gene: TRBJ2-1
clone size: -
CDR3 DNA: TGCAGTGCCCCTATAGCGGGGGGGAATGAGCAGTTCTTC
CDR3 protein: CSAPIAGGNEQFF

D gene: -
V gene: TRBV20-1
J gene: TRBJ1-2
clone size: -
CDR3 DNA: TGCAGTGCTGGATGGGGGGACTATGGCTACACCTTC
CDR3 protein: CSAGWGDYGYTF

D gene: -
V gene: TRBV7-9
J gene: TRBJ2-7
clone size: few
CDR3 DNA: TGTGCCAGCAGTACAGAATCCGAGCAGTACTTC
CDR3 protein: CASSTESEQYF

D gene: TRBD2
V gene: TRBV13
J gene: TRBJ2-1
clone size: once
CDR3 DNA: TGTGCCAGCAGCCCAGGGACTAGAAGTGGGTCTAATGAGCAGTTCTTC
CDR3 protein: CASSPGTRSGSNEQFF

D gene: TRBD2
V gene: TRBV20-1
J gene: TRBJ2-3
clone size: -
CDR3 DNA: TGCAGTGCTAGAGCCCGGACTAGCGCGCTGGTAGATACGCAGTATTTT
CDR3 protein: CSARARTSALVDTQYF

D gene: -
V gene: TRBV13
J gene: TRBJ2-3
clone size: -
CDR3 DNA: TGTGCCAGCAGCTTATACCGGTTCACAGATACGCAGTATTTT
CDR3 protein: CASSLYRFTDTQYF

D gene: TRBD2
V gene: TRBV27
J gene: TRBJ2-7
clone size: -
CDR3 DNA: TGTGCCAGCAGTTTAGATACTAGCGGGAGTCGATACGAGCAGTACTTC
CDR3 protein: CASSLDTSGSRYEQYF

D gene: -
V gene: TRBV5-4
J gene: TRBJ1-1
clone size: -
CDR3 DNA: TGTGCCAGCAGCTTGGCGACTCCCGGACAGTGGGAACATGAAGCTTTCTTT
CDR3 protein: CASSLATPGQWEHEAFF

D gene: TRBD2
V gene: TRBV6-2/TRBV6-3
J gene: TRBJ2-5
clone size: -
CDR3 DNA: TGTGCCAGCAGTTACTCGTCCACCCAGAGCGGGAGGTCCCAAGAGACCCAGTACTTC
CDR3 protein: CASSYSSTQSGRSQETQYF

D gene: -
V gene: TRBV20-1
J gene: TRBJ2-1
clone size: -
CDR3 DNA: TGCAGTGCTAGAAGCAGAGAGTTTAATGAGCAGTTCTTC
CDR3 protein: CSARSREFNEQFF

D gene: -
V gene: TRBV5-4
J gene: TRBJ2-1
clone size: few
CDR3 DNA: TGTGCCAGCAGCTCGACAGGTCTCGCAGACAATGAGCAGTTCTTC
CDR3 protein: CASSSTGLADNEQFF

D gene: TRBD2
V gene: TRBV7-2
J gene: TRBJ2-5
clone size: -
CDR3 DNA: TGTGCCAGCAGCCAGACGGCGGGGGGAGACCTGGAGCAGTACTTC
CDR3 protein: CASSQTAGGDLEQYF

D gene: -
V gene: TRBV4-3
J gene: TRBJ2-5
clone size: -
CDR3 DNA: TGCGCCAGCAGCCAAGTACAGGGCCAGACCCAGTACTTC
CDR3 protein: CASSQVQGQTQYF

D gene: -
V gene: TRBV7-2
J gene: TRBJ2-5
clone size: -
CDR3 DNA: TGTGCCAGCAGCGTTTCCTCCGGGACGGGAGAAGAGACCCAGTACTTC
CDR3 protein: CASSVSSGTGEETQYF

D gene: TRBD1
V gene: TRBV12-3/TRBV12-4
J gene: TRBJ2-6
clone size: few
CDR3 DNA: TGTGCCAGCAGTTTAGCCCCCGGACAGGGGGCTGGGGCCAACGTCCTGACTTTC
CDR3 protein: CASSLAPGQGAGANVLTF

D gene: -
V gene: TRBV6-5
J gene: TRBJ2-5
clone size: -
CDR3 DNA: TGTGCCATCAAAAGGGCCGGTGGAGAGACCCAGTACTTC
CDR3 protein: CAIKRAGGETQYF

D gene: -
V gene: TRBV5-1
J gene: TRBJ1-2
clone size: few
CDR3 DNA: TGCGCTAGCAGCCGGGAGCCGTCCAATAACTATGGCTACACCTTC
CDR3 protein: CASSREPSNNYGYTF

D gene: -
V gene: TRBV20-1
J gene: TRBJ2-3
clone size: -
CDR3 DNA: TGCAGTGCTAGTGGGGTGGGATTTACCGGCACAGATACGCAGTATTTT
CDR3 protein: CSASGVGFTGTDTQYF

D gene: TRBD2
V gene: TRBV6-6
J gene: TRBJ2-7
clone size: -
CDR3 DNA: TGTGCCAGCAGTTACTCAGGACGGCGGGAGCTCCACGAGCAGTACTTC
CDR3 protein: CASSYSGRRELHEQYF

D gene: -
V gene: TRBV25-1
J gene: TRBJ2-1
clone size: -
CDR3 DNA: TGTGCCAGCAGTGTTGCGACAGAGCAGTTCTTC
CDR3 protein: CASSVATEQFF

D gene: TRBD2
V gene: TRBV7-2
J gene: TRBJ2-1
clone size: -
CDR3 DNA: TGTGCCAGCAAGCCCCCCGGGAGGGGCGAGCAGTTCTTC
CDR3 protein: CASKPPGRGEQFF

D gene: TRBD2
V gene: TRBV10-3
J gene: TRBJ2-1
clone size: -
CDR3 DNA: TGTGCCATCAGCGGGACTAGCGCTACGCCCGACGGGAATGAGCAGTTCTTC
CDR3 protein: CAISGTSATPDGNEQFF

D gene: TRBD1
V gene: TRBV20-1
J gene: TRBJ2-2
clone size: -
CDR3 DNA: TGCAGTGCCCTGCGGACAGGGCGTAGCACCGGGGAGCTGTTTTTT
CDR3 protein: CSALRTGRSTGELFF

D gene: -
V gene: TRBV5-6
J gene: TRBJ2-3
clone size: -
CDR3 DNA: TGTGCCAGCAGCCAGATGGGCAGGGACATCACAGATACGCAGTATTTT
CDR3 protein: CASSQMGRDITDTQYF

D gene: TRBD1
V gene: TRBV9
J gene: TRBJ1-2
clone size: -
CDR3 DNA: TGTGCCAGCAGCGTGTTGACAGGGGAACAAGGAGGCTACACCTTC
CDR3 protein: CASSVLTGEQGGYTF

D gene: TRBD1
V gene: TRBV28
J gene: TRBJ2-3
clone size: many
CDR3 DNA: TGTGCCAGCAGAATCGGACAGGGGGGCACAGATACGCAGTATTTT
CDR3 protein: CASRIGQGGTDTQYF

D gene: -
V gene: TRBV7-3
J gene: TRBJ1-2
clone size: few
CDR3 DNA: TGTGCCAGCGGCCCCGGACTACCCTATGGCTACACCTTC
CDR3 protein: CASGPGLPYGYTF

D gene: TRBD2
V gene: TRBV2
J gene: TRBJ2-7
clone size: few
CDR3 DNA: TGTGCCAGCAGTGTACGACTAGCGGGGGAATCCTACGAGCAGTACTTC
CDR3 protein: CASSVRLAGESYEQYF

D gene: -
V gene: TRBV20-1
J gene: TRBJ1-2
clone size: -
CDR3 DNA: TGCAGTGCTGAACAGGGTGGTGGCTACACCTTC
CDR3 protein: CSAEQGGGYTF

D gene: TRBD2
V gene: TRBV24-1
J gene: TRBJ2-1
clone size: -
CDR3 DNA: TGTGCCACCAGTGACACCTATAGCGGGTCCCTGAGTGAGCAGTTCTTC
CDR3 protein: CATSDTYSGSLSEQFF

D gene: -
V gene: TRBV29-1
J gene: TRBJ2-7
clone size: -
CDR3 DNA: TGCAGCGCCGAGGTGGACTACGAGCAGTACTTC
CDR3 protein: CSAEVDYEQYF

D gene: TRBD2
V gene: TRBV27
J gene: TRBJ2-7
clone size: -
CDR3 DNA: TGTGCCAGCAGGGGACCCGGGACTACGGGAGAGCAGTACTTC
CDR3 protein: CASRGPGTTGEQYF

D gene: TRBD2
V gene: TRBV5-1
J gene: TRBJ2-1
clone size: -
CDR3 DNA: TGCGCCAGCAGCTCGGGCGGGAGTATGGGCGATGAGCAGTTCTTC
CDR3 protein: CASSSGGSMGDEQFF